The source of this T cell receptor beta chain is a study of T cells after posttransplantation cyclophosphamide. Study observations and caveats: Tissue-infiltrating T cells from skin or gut overlapped little with blood T cells. Later blood repertoires were often dominated by clones from the donor CD8+ memory compartment.

Cyclophosphamide on days +3 and +4 followed busulfan-fludarabine conditioning and a marrow graft. Germline V lookup: CDR1 LNHDA, CDR2 SQIVND (reference sequence). The CDR3 loop spans 15 amino acids. The V segment lost 5 bases and the J segment 7 bases; nucleotides outside the gene matches: 12. Data came from immunoSEQ multiplex PCR; TCRdb stores just in-frame clones and leaves some out. The sample lists tens of thousands of clones, roughly 88% occurring once. On this clone: Its specificity is not known.

The specimen was PBMCs, collected roughly 59 days after allogeneic stem cell transplant with posttransplant cyclophosphamide. The chain uses TRBV19 and TRBJ1-2, with 8 nucleotides matching TRBD1. The TCR comes from a male patient aged 60 to 75 who received an allogeneic stem cell transplant from a related donor and was CMV-positive. Some of these T cells may belong to the graft donor. This CDR3 reads CASSSRTGPRTGYTF. Written as DNA, the CDR3 is TGTGCCAGTAGTTCCCGGACAGGGCCTAGGACTGGCTACACCTTC.